The rows below give T cell receptor beta chains drawn from one sample of a study of Graves' ophthalmopathy and Graves' hyperthyroidism. TCRdb used MiXCR to reprocess the multiplex PCR reads, holding one entry per CDR3 protein. The repertoire holds 450,000 to 600,000 distinct CDR3 sequences, just under 40% seen once, with about 4.6% in the top ten. Material for sequencing was peripheral blood or thyroid tissue (not recorded which). All receptors come from an adult man with Graves' hyperthyroidism. Both conserved end residues are part of each CDR3. A D gene is named only where the DNA matches it firmly. Clone size is stated in some rows and not others, as once, few, many or a class when expanded.

D gene: NA
clone size: few
J gene: TRBJ1-1
V gene: TRBV27
CDR3 protein: CASSPRGLYTEAFF
CDR3 DNA: TGTGCCAGCAGTCCCCGGGGTCTCTACACTGAAGCTTTCTTT

D gene: NA
clone size: NA
J gene: TRBJ2-5
V gene: TRBV7-6
CDR3 protein: CASSLAVKTQYF
CDR3 DNA: TGTGCCAGCAGCTTAGCAGTGAAGACCCAGTACTTC

D gene: TRBD1
clone size: NA
J gene: TRBJ2-2
V gene: TRBV2
CDR3 protein: CASSRQGGENTGELFF
CDR3 DNA: TGTGCCAGCAGTCGACAGGGGGGGGAAAACACCGGGGAGCTGTTTTTT

D gene: NA
clone size: many
J gene: TRBJ1-1
V gene: TRBV13
CDR3 protein: CASSSSVEAFF
CDR3 DNA: TGTGCCAGCAGCTCCTCGGTTGAAGCTTTCTTT

D gene: NA
clone size: NA
J gene: TRBJ1-4
V gene: TRBV6-1
CDR3 protein: CASSLGAWNEKLFF
CDR3 DNA: TGTGCCAGCAGTTTGGGGGCCTGGAATGAAAAACTGTTTTTT

D gene: NA
clone size: NA
J gene: TRBJ1-1
V gene: TRBV6-1
CDR3 protein: CASSRANPNTEAFF
CDR3 DNA: TGTGCCAGCAGTAGAGCGAACCCGAACACTGAAGCTTTCTTT

D gene: NA
clone size: NA
J gene: TRBJ2-6
V gene: TRBV6-4
CDR3 protein: CAISSGDNVLTF
CDR3 DNA: TGTGCCATCAGTTCAGGGGACAACGTCCTGACTTTC

D gene: NA
clone size: many
J gene: TRBJ1-1
V gene: TRBV25-1
CDR3 protein: CASSYPGATEAFF
CDR3 DNA: TGTGCCAGCAGTTACCCCGGGGCGACTGAAGCTTTCTTT

D gene: NA
clone size: NA
J gene: TRBJ1-4
V gene: TRBV10-2
CDR3 protein: CASSHQGTNEKLFF
CDR3 DNA: TGTGCCAGCAGTCACCAGGGGACTAATGAAAAACTGTTTTTT

D gene: TRBD1
clone size: NA
J gene: TRBJ2-7
V gene: TRBV29-1
CDR3 protein: CSVRQGSDEQYF
CDR3 DNA: TGCAGCGTAAGACAGGGTTCGGACGAGCAGTACTTC

D gene: NA
clone size: NA
J gene: TRBJ2-3
V gene: TRBV7-9
CDR3 protein: CASSLRDGGDTQYF
CDR3 DNA: TGTGCCAGCAGCCTCCGGGACGGTGGGGATACGCAGTATTTT

D gene: TRBD1
clone size: NA
J gene: TRBJ1-4
V gene: TRBV2
CDR3 protein: CASSTAGQGNEKLFF
CDR3 DNA: TGTGCCAGCAGCACAGCGGGACAGGGTAATGAAAAACTGTTTTTT